This T cell receptor (beta chain) derives from a study of blood T cell repertoires in COVID-19. About the study: The origin of the acute and convalescent COVID-19 samples was the United States, Italy and Spain. In each case, the material was cDNA or gDNA derived from T cells, B-cell-depleted T cells, or PBMCs.

Original handling: Amplification with reference gene primers provided the estimates of nucleated cell counts. Assay: immunoSEQ multiplex PCR; the TCRdb copy retains only in-frame clones and omits some. Clone size and the V and J calls come from that table; the DNA yielded D and trimming. The sample consists of some 320,000 clones, around 87% of them appearing once. The CDR3 covers 17 residues. Germline CDR1 and CDR2: LNHDA and SQIVND (reference sequence). Between the trimmed V and J ends, which lost 3 bases and 6 bases, there was a span of 21 bases. This clonotype was obtained from a woman aged 50 to 60 who had recovered from COVID-19. The chain recombines TRBV19 with TRBJ1-5; the D gene is possibly TRBD1 (5 bases). The sequenced sample was peripheral blood. The CDR3 loop reads CASSIPDSGSRGQPQHF. Written as DNA, the CDR3 is TGTGCCAGTAGTATCCCCGATTCAGGGTCTCGAGGTCAGCCCCAGCATTTT. Full variable domain (rest looked up from reference TRBV19 and TRBJ1-5): DGGITQSPKYLFRKEGQNVTLSCEQNLNHDAMYWYRQDPGQGLRLIYYSQIVNDFQKGDIAEGYSVSREKKESFPLTVTSAQKNPTAFYLCASSIPDSGSRGQPQHFGDGTRLSIL.